A selection of T cell receptor beta chains follows, all from one sample in a study of T cell changes during pregnancy in multiple sclerosis. Sequencing was performed with immunoSEQ multiplex PCR; in TCRdb, only in-frame clones are kept and a portion is missing. Of 75,000 to 100,000 clones in the sample, 91% were seen once. The sequences come from peripheral blood, collected after pregnancy. The receptors here all came from a female donor in good health, enrolled as a control in a pregnancy study. CDR3s include the opening cysteine and the closing phenylalanine or tryptophan. D genes are given only for firm matches. Rows may omit the clone size; those that give it use once, few, many or a size class.

TRBJ1-2 TRBV19 NA NA TGTGCCAGTAGTATGGGCCGAGCTAACTATGGCTACACCTTC CASSMGRANYGYTF
TRBJ2-7 TRBV2 NA TRBD2 TGTGCCAGTAAACCTAGCGGACCCTCCCACGAGCAGTACTTC CASKPSGPSHEQYF
TRBJ1-5 TRBV6-1 NA NA TGTGCCAGCAAAGACAGCTTCAATCAGCCCCAGCATTTT CASKDSFNQPQHF
TRBJ1-5 TRBV6-5 medium-sized TRBD1 TGTGCCAGCTCCTTCAGGGGGACCAATCAGCCCCAGCATTTT CASSFRGTNQPQHF
TRBJ2-1 TRBV7-8 NA TRBD2 TGTGCCAGCAGCCGGGTGAGGACTAGCGGGGGCGCCGAGCAGTTCTTC CASSRVRTSGGAEQFF
TRBJ1-2 TRBV7-9 NA TRBD1 TGTGCCAGCAGCTCGGGACAGACTAACTATGGCTACACCTTC CASSSGQTNYGYTF
TRBJ2-7 TRBV18 once NA TGTGCCAGCTCACCACGTGGACAGAGCAACCTGGGGACCTACGAGCAGTACTTC CASSPRGQSNLGTYEQYF
TRBJ2-1 TRBV4-3 NA TRBD2 TGCGCCAGCTCTAGCGGTTATTACAATGAGCAGTTCTTC CASSSGYYNEQFF
TRBJ2-1 TRBV4-2 NA NA TGTGCCAGCAGCCCGAGGGGGGGGTCGGAGCAGTTCTTC CASSPRGGSEQFF
TRBJ1-1 TRBV4-3 NA NA TGCGCCAGCACCCTAGGAAACACTGAAGCTTTCTTT CASTLGNTEAFF
TRBJ2-2 TRBV5-1 NA TRBD1 TGCGCCAGCAGCTTGGAAGGGACAGGGTCCGGGGAGCTGTTTTTT CASSLEGTGSGELFF
TRBJ2-1 TRBV6-6 once NA TGTGCCAGCAGTTACTCGGGGGGACCCTACAATGAGCAGTTCTTC CASSYSGGPYNEQFF
TRBJ1-5 TRBV28 NA NA TGTGCCAGCAGTCTCTCGACGGGGCCCCAGCATTTT CASSLSTGPQHF
TRBJ1-1 TRBV20-1 NA TRBD1 TGCAGTGCCCGGAGGGGGCAGGGAGCTTTCTTT CSARRGQGAFF
TRBJ2-3 TRBV9 NA NA TGTGCCAGCAAACGGGACACCTCTAGCACAGATACGCAGTATTTT CASKRDTSSTDTQYF
TRBJ2-7 TRBV6-5 NA TRBD1 TGTGCCAGCAGCGGACAGGGGGGTACCTACGAGCAGTACTTC CASSGQGGTYEQYF
TRBJ1-2 TRBV9 NA NA TGTGCCAGCAGCGTGGGACACGCAAACTATGGCTACACCTTC CASSVGHANYGYTF
TRBJ2-7 TRBV7-2 NA TRBD2 TGTGCCAGCAGCTTAGCGGCGGGGGGGACCTACGAGCAGTACTTC CASSLAAGGTYEQYF
TRBJ1-1 TRBV4-2 few NA TGTGCCAGCAGCCAAGGATCCGTCAGGAACACTGAAGCTTTCTTT CASSQGSVRNTEAFF
TRBJ2-3 TRBV7-2 NA TRBD2 TGTGCCAGCAGCGTCGGACTAGCGGGGTTAGATACGCAGTATTTT CASSVGLAGLDTQYF
TRBJ2-7 TRBV7-2 NA NA TGTGCCAGCAGCTTAGTCGGCGGTGACTACGAGCAGTACTTC CASSLVGGDYEQYF
TRBJ2-2 TRBV27 NA TRBD2 TGTGCCAGCAGTTGGCGAACTAGCGGGGTTAAGAACACCGGGGAGCTGTTTTTT CASSWRTSGVKNTGELFF
TRBJ1-5 TRBV7-9 NA NA TGTGCCAGCAGCTTAGATCCCTTAGTTGTACAGCATCAGCCCCAGCATTTT CASSLDPLVVQHQPQHF
TRBJ1-5 TRBV2 NA NA TGTGCCAGCTCTGGACATATAGGGGCCAGCGGCAATCAGCCCCAGCATTTT CASSGHIGASGNQPQHF
TRBJ1-1 TRBV27 once TRBD1 TGTGCCAGCAGTTTATGGGCAGGGGGGATGAACACTGAAGCTTTCTTT CASSLWAGGMNTEAFF
TRBJ2-2 TRBV7-2 NA TRBD1 TGTGCCAGCAGACTGACAGGGACCGGGGAGCTGTTTTTT CASRLTGTGELFF
TRBJ1-5 TRBV4-3 NA NA TGCGCCAGCAGCCGATGGGCTGGGCAGCCCCAGCATTTT CASSRWAGQPQHF
TRBJ2-1 TRBV4-3 NA TRBD2 TGCGCCAGCAGCCAAGGCGGGGGGGCGGTTGTCAATGAGCAGTTCTTC CASSQGGGAVVNEQFF
TRBJ1-2 TRBV6-5 once TRBD1 TGTGCCAGCAGAACGGACAGGATAAGTTATGGCTACACCTTC CASRTDRISYGYTF
TRBJ1-5 TRBV14 NA NA TGTGCCAGCAGCCAAGGCGCGGGGAATCAGCCCCAGCATTTT CASSQGAGNQPQHF
TRBJ2-1 TRBV4-2 NA TRBD1 TGTGCCAGCAGCCAAAAATCGGGACAGGGAGTTGAGCAGTTCTTC CASSQKSGQGVEQFF
TRBJ2-1 TRBV28 NA TRBD1 TGTGCCAGCAGTTTACCCCTCTCCGGGACAGACGGCGATGAGCAGTTCTTC CASSLPLSGTDGDEQFF